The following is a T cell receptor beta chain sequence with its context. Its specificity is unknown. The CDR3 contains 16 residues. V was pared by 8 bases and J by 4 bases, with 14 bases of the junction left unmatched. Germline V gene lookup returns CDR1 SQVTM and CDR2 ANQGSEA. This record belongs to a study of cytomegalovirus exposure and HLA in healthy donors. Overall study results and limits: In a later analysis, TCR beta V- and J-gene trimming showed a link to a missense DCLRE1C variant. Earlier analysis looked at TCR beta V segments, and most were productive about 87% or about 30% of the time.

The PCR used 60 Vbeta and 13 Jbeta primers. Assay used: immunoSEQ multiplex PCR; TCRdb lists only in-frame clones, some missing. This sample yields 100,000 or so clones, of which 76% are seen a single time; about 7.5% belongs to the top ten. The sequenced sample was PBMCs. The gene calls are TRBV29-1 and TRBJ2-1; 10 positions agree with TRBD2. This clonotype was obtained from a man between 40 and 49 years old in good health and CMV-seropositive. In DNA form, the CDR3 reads TGCAGCCTCGTTACTAGCGGGATAGGGGCGTACAATGAGCAGTTCTTC. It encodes CSLVTSGIGAYNEQFF.